The 31 T cell receptor beta chains below come from one sample, sequenced in a study of cytomegalovirus exposure and HLA in healthy donors. Method: immunoSEQ multiplex PCR; TCRdb's copy keeps in-frame clones and lacks some. The sample carries roughly 120,000 clones, over 75% recorded once. The source material was PBMCs. These receptors all stem from a woman in her thirties in good health and CMV-seropositive.

The CDR3 DNA is TGTGCCAGCAGCCCTACTCGAGGCAACACTGAAGCTTTCTTT. Amino acid sequence: CASSPTRGNTEAFF. The V and J genes are TRBV11-2 and TRBJ1-1, with D unresolved. With 5 bases removed from V and 2 bases from J, the gap between germline ends came to 12 bases. This CDR3 comprises 14 residues. The germline gives CDR1 SGHAT, CDR2 FQNNGV.

V gene TRBV21-1 combines with J gene TRBJ2-2; the table names TRBD1, a call not compared with the DNA. TRBV21-1 has pseudogene status. The CDR3 runs to 15 residues. The CDR3 DNA sequence: TGTGCCAGCCTTACACAGGGCCCGAACACCGGGGAGCTGTTTTTT. This encodes CASLTQGPNTGELFF.

The genes are TRBV25-1 and TRBJ2-7, with D perhaps TRBD1 (5 bases). Germline V gene sequence: CDR1 MGHDK, CDR2 SYGVNS. The germline V and J ends were trimmed by 4 bases and 4 bases, with 14 bases remaining between them. The CDR3 loop spans 14 amino acids. The CDR3: CASSGAGKGYEQYF. CDR3 DNA sequence: TGTGCCAGCAGTGGAGCAGGGAAAGGGTACGAGCAGTACTTC.

V usage is TRBV11-2 and J usage is TRBJ2-1; 9 bases are shared with TRBD2. Per germline, CDR1 SGHAT and CDR2 FQNNGV. The V segment lost 3 bases and the J segment 10 bases; nucleotides outside the gene matches: 7. The CDR3 is 14 residues long. CDR3 sequence reads: CASSLPGLALEQFF. For the CDR3, the DNA is TGTGCCAGCAGCTTGCCGGGACTAGCCCTCGAGCAGTTCTTC.

The table lists this clone with a count of one. The rearrangement joins TRBV5-6 to TRBJ2-7; TRBD1 matches 7 bases. Germline CDR1 and CDR2: SGHDT and YYEEEE. J was trimmed by 6 bases and V by 5 bases; bases with no gene match: 11. This CDR3 has 14 amino acids. DNA for the CDR3: TGTGCCAGCAGTTCCGGGACAGCCGTGAGCGAGCAGTACTTC. This translates into CASSSGTAVSEQYF.

J is TRBJ2-3 and V is TRBV9; 11 nucleotides line up with TRBD2. From germline, CDR1 is SGDLS and CDR2 YYNGEE. Unmatched junction bases numbered 1, after V lost 3 bases and J lost 4 bases. This CDR3 region has 14 residues. The CDR3 sequence: CASSASGRSDTQYF. The CDR3 DNA sequence: TGTGCCAGCAGCGCTAGCGGGAGGTCAGATACGCAGTATTTT.

In nucleotides, the CDR3 is TGTGCCAGCAGCCCAGCGGGGCTAGCGGGACGCGAGCAGTACTTC. This codes for CASSPAGLAGREQYF. This chain connects TRBV7-9 to TRBJ2-7, with 9 bases identical to TRBD2. V gave up 5 bases and J gave up 6 bases; unmatched junction bases: 11. Germline V gene data show CDR1 as SEHNR and CDR2 as FQNEAQ (reference sequence). This CDR3 has 15 amino acids. Drawing the rest from reference TRBV7-9 and TRBJ2-7, the complete variable domain is DTGVSQNPRHKITKRGQNVTFRCDPISEHNRLYWYRQTLGQGPEFLTYFQNEAQLEKSRLLSDRFSAERPKGSFSTLEIQRTEQGDSAMYLCASSPAGLAGREQYFGPGTRLTVT.

The chain uses TRBV15 and TRBJ1-4; D is undetermined. CDR3 length: 14 residues. V gave up 5 bases and J gave up 3 bases, with 10 bases separating them. Germline CDR1 is LNHNV and CDR2 is YYDKDF (reference sequence). This CDR3 reads CATSALGPNEKLFF. The CDR3 nucleotides read TGTGCCACCAGCGCGCTGGGCCCTAATGAAAAACTGTTTTTT.

The chain carries TRBV18 and TRBJ1-1; D not certain. Germline CDR1 and CDR2: KGHSH and LQKENI. The CDR3 sequence is 12 residues long. Trimming took off 3 bases at V and 6 bases at J, with 8 bases between the two ends. Written as DNA, the CDR3 is TGTGCCAGCTCACCCGGGAGGGCTGAAGCTTTCTTT. This codes for CASSPGRAEAFF.

The gene calls are TRBV2 and TRBJ2-5; D gene unclear. Trimming took off 4 bases at V and 2 bases at J, with 2 bases between the two ends. Germline assignment: CDR1 SNHLY and CDR2 FYNNEI. The CDR3 extends over 11 amino acids. CDR3 region: CASSAQETQYF. CDR3 DNA: TGTGCCAGCAGTGCTCAAGAGACCCAGTACTTC.

The table lists this clone with a count of one. J is TRBJ2-3 and V is TRBV5-1, with 14 positions matching TRBD2. Germline CDR1 is SGHRS and CDR2 is YFSETQ. This CDR3 has 20 residues. The trim removed 3 bases at V and 3 bases at J, leaving 15 bases unmatched. The CDR3 DNA reads TGCGCCAGCAGCTACCGACTAGCGGGAGGGCCCTTCCTCTCTACAGATACGCAGTATTTT. It codes for CASSYRLAGGPFLSTDTQYF.

This chain links TRBV27 with TRBJ2-1; the match to TRBD2 covers 9 bases. Germline CDR1 and CDR2: MNHEY and SMNVEV (reference sequence). This CDR3 contains 16 residues. V was pared by 4 bases and J by 3 bases, with 7 bases of the junction left unmatched. This CDR3 reads CASSSLAGPFYNEQFF. Written as DNA, the CDR3 is TGTGCCAGCAGTTCCCTAGCGGGGCCTTTCTACAATGAGCAGTTCTTC.

V usage is TRBV25-1 and J usage is TRBJ1-1, with D possibly being TRBD1 (5 bases). Germline CDR1 reads MGHDK; CDR2 reads SYGVNS. The CDR3 extends over 16 amino acids. The germline V and J ends were trimmed by 4 bases and 6 bases, with 21 bases remaining between them. CDR3 in amino acids: CASSGHGSGGKAEAFF. The DNA of the CDR3 is TGTGCCAGCAGTGGCCACGGATCTGGGGGGAAGGCTGAAGCTTTCTTT. The entire variable domain, with the rest obtained from reference TRBV25-1 and TRBJ1-1, is as follows: EADIYQTPRYLVIGTGKKITLECSQTMGHDKMYWYQQDPGMELHLIHYSYGVNSTEKGDLSSESTVSRIRTEHFPLTLESARPSHTSQYLCASSGHGSGGKAEAFFGQGTRLTVV.

The chain couples TRBV11-2 to TRBJ1-1; 8 bases fit TRBD1. CDR1 SGHAT and CDR2 FQNNGV come from the germline V gene. This CDR3 is 16 amino acids long. V shed 5 bases, J shed 5 bases, and the junction held 13 bases outside the gene matches. CDR3 residues: CASSPTGGTGRTEAFF. The CDR3, as DNA: TGTGCCAGCAGCCCAACAGGGGGGACCGGACGTACTGAAGCTTTCTTT.

This rearrangement joins TRBV4-3 to TRBJ2-1; no reliable D call. The CDR3 is 18 amino acids. V dropped 0 bases and J dropped 0 bases, with 15 bases sitting between them. Germline V gene lookup returns CDR1 LGHNA and CDR2 YSLEER. The CDR3 nucleotides are TGCGCCAGCAGCCAAGATTCTCGCGGCCGGAGCTCCTACAATGAGCAGTTCTTC. This encodes CASSQDSRGRSSYNEQFF.

The chain recombines TRBV4-3 with TRBJ2-2; D perhaps matches TRBD1 (6 bases). V was shortened by 4 bases and J by 5 bases, with 8 bases between the two germline ends. The CDR3 totals 13 residues. CDR1 is LGHNA and CDR2 is YSLEER in the germline V gene. This CDR3 reads CASSRRGTGELFF. The CDR3 DNA reads TGCGCCAGCAGCCGCAGGGGAACCGGGGAGCTGTTTTTT.

The rearrangement joins TRBV7-6 to TRBJ1-1, with no clear D. Germline V CDR1 and CDR2: SGHVS, FNYEAQ. The CDR3 spans 16 residues. V lost 4 bases to trimming and J lost 7 bases, with 22 bases between them. The CDR3 DNA reads as TGTGCCAGCAGCTCCCACTACATGGGGAGTGGGAATGAAGCTTTCTTT. It codes for CASSSHYMGSGNEAFF.

The chain uses TRBV4-3 and TRBJ1-2; D gene ambiguous. From germline, CDR1 is LGHNA and CDR2 YSLEER. CDR3 size: 15 residues. Deletions cut 0 bases from V and 3 bases from J, with 11 bases between. The CDR3, as DNA: TGCGCCAGCAGCCAAGATCGGACGGGGTACTATGGCTACACCTTC. The encoded protein is CASSQDRTGYYGYTF.

The chain links TRBV4-3 to TRBJ1-2; 11 nucleotides align to TRBD1. The CDR3 runs 18 residues. The V gene's germline CDR1 is LGHNA and CDR2 YSLEER. V lost 0 bases and J lost 4; bases outside the gene matches: 10. The DNA of the CDR3 is TGCGCCAGCAGCCAAGAGGCCGGGACAGGGGGTTCGAGCTATGGCTACACCTTC. This gives the protein CASSQEAGTGGSSYGYTF.

In nucleotides, the CDR3 is TGTGCCAGCAGCCCGCACTTAGCGGGGTCCTACGAGCAGTACTTC. This gives the protein CASSPHLAGSYEQYF. This rearrangement joins TRBV11-2 to TRBJ2-7; TRBD2 matches at 8 bases. V dropped 5 bases and J dropped 1; count of bases not matched to a gene: 7. Germline V lookup: CDR1 SGHAT, CDR2 FQNNGV. The CDR3 loop spans 15 amino acids.

This chain connects TRBV29-1 to TRBJ2-7; no firm D call. The germline CDR1 and CDR2 sequences are SQVTM and ANQGSEA. This CDR3 region has 11 residues. The V and J ends lost 6 bases and 3 bases respectively, with 9 bases between them. The CDR3: CSVRLGYEQYF. The CDR3 nucleotides read TGCAGCGTACGACTGGGCTACGAGCAGTACTTC.

The chain carries TRBV27 and TRBJ1-2, with 8 nucleotides matching TRBD1. The J segment lost 2 bases and the V segment lost 5 bases, leaving 10 bases of the junction unmatched. Germline V lookup: CDR1 MNHEY, CDR2 SMNVEV (reference sequence). The CDR3 totals 16 residues. In DNA, the CDR3 is TGTGCCAGCAGTACCCGGCAGGGGGCGAAAAACTATGGCTACACCTTC. As protein: CASSTRQGAKNYGYTF.

This clone was observed a few times. The chain recombines TRBV7-9 with TRBJ2-1, with 10 bases matching TRBD2. V was pared by 5 bases and J by 10 bases, with 11 bases of the junction left unmatched. The CDR3 consists of 15 residues. In germline, CDR1 is SEHNR, CDR2 FQNEAQ (reference sequence). CDR3 sequence reads: CASSPASGRSKEQFF. Written as DNA, the CDR3 is TGTGCCAGCAGCCCCGCTAGCGGGAGATCTAAAGAGCAGTTCTTC.

This rearrangement joins TRBV27 to TRBJ1-2, with 8 bases matching TRBD1. The V segment lost 6 bases and the J segment 4 bases; nucleotides outside the gene matches: 10. Per germline, CDR1 MNHEY and CDR2 SMNVEV (reference sequence). The CDR3 contains 15 residues. This chain's CDR3 is CASSQTPGGGYGYTF. The CDR3 region has the DNA TGTGCCAGCAGCCAAACTCCAGGGGGCGGCTATGGCTACACCTTC.

The V call is TRBV7-3, the J call TRBJ2-3; TRBD2 matches at 8 bases. Germline V gene data show CDR1 as SGHTA and CDR2 as FQGTGA. CDR3 length equals 15 residues. The V segment lost 5 bases and the J segment 3 bases; nucleotides outside the gene matches: 7. The CDR3 reads CASSKAGAGTDTQYF. CDR3 coding DNA: TGTGCCAGCAGCAAAGCGGGGGCCGGGACAGATACGCAGTATTTT.

This sequence joins TRBV19 and TRBJ2-7, with D possibly TRBD2 on 6 matching bases. The germline V gene encodes CDR1 LNHDA and CDR2 SQIVND (reference sequence). This CDR3 region has 15 residues. The V gene lost 3 bases and the J gene lost 2 bases, with 14 bases spanning the gap. Written as DNA, the CDR3 is TGTGCCAGTAGTATCCAAAGTCGGGAGACCTACGAGCAGTACTTC. It specifies CASSIQSRETYEQYF.

This chain connects TRBV6-1 to TRBJ2-1; no clear D. Germline V gene lookup returns CDR1 MNHNS and CDR2 SASEGT. The CDR3 is made up of 12 amino acids. V lost 2 bases to trimming and J lost 13 bases, with 12 bases between them. The CDR3 bases are TGTGCCAGCAGTGAAACAGCCCAGTCACAGTTCTTC. Protein sequence: CASSETAQSQFF.

The gene calls are TRBV4-3 and TRBJ2-2, with TRBD2 matching over 12 bases. V shed 3 bases, J shed 0 bases, and the junction held 5 bases outside the gene matches. This CDR3 region has 18 residues. The germline CDR1 and CDR2 sequences are LGHNA and YSLEER. Written as DNA, the CDR3 is TGCGCCAGCAGCCACCTACTAGCGGGGGGAACGAACACCGGGGAGCTGTTTTTT. It yields the protein CASSHLLAGGTNTGELFF.

The table lists this clone with a few counts. The genes are TRBV30 and TRBJ2-3; 7 bases are a match to TRBD2. The germline gives CDR1 GTSNPN, CDR2 SVGIG (reference sequence). Unmatched junction bases numbered 7, after V lost 2 bases and J lost 2 bases. This CDR3 is built from 15 residues. CDR3 coding DNA: TGTGCCTGGAGTCCTGGGGGGGTGAACACAGATACGCAGTATTTT. It codes for CAWSPGGVNTDTQYF.

The genes are TRBV5-6 and TRBJ2-1; D is unclear. Germline CDR1 and CDR2: SGHDT and YYEEEE. Deletions cut 0 bases from V and 10 bases from J, with 11 bases between. The CDR3 is made up of 13 amino acids. The chain's CDR3 is CASSLGVAGEQFF. CDR3 sequence (DNA): TGTGCCAGCAGCTTGGGGGTAGCTGGGGAGCAGTTCTTC.

This chain links TRBV6-6 with TRBJ1-6, with D maybe TRBD1 (6 bases). V was cut by 4 bases and J by 6 bases, with 16 bases left in between. Germline assignment: CDR1 MNHNY and CDR2 SVGAGI (reference sequence). This CDR3 contains 16 residues. The CDR3 here is CASSSRLQGRNSPLHF. CDR3 DNA sequence: TGTGCCAGCAGTTCCCGACTACAGGGCCGTAATTCACCCCTCCACTTT.